A selection of T cell receptor beta chains follows, all from one sample in a study of T cell responses to AZD1222 COVID-19 vaccine. Assay used: immunoSEQ multiplex PCR; TCRdb lists only in-frame clones, some missing. The sample lists approximately 100,000 clones, about 86% occurring once. The sequencing here drew on peripheral blood, taken on day 0 of AZD1222 vaccination. Receptors were obtained from an adult in good health. Both conserved end residues are part of each CDR3.

TRBJ1-1	TRBV6-2/TRBV6-3	CASSYSLILRSKNTEAFF
TRBJ1-5	TRBV10-3	CATRQGGSNQPQHF
TRBJ2-7	TRBV28	CASSSSDRADEQYF
TRBJ2-3	TRBV28	CASSEIQGPDGDTQYF
TRBJ1-1	TRBV6-5	CASSSPTGGNTEAFF
TRBJ1-6	TRBV5-6	CASSSYWDRGNSPLHF
TRBJ1-1	TRBV4-1	CASSQVAVNTEAFF
TRBJ2-1	TRBV7-9	CASSPQVRVLF
TRBJ2-1	TRBV19	CATREGGQDYNEQFF
TRBJ1-1	TRBV6-5	CASSSGTALSEAFF
TRBJ1-3	TRBV27	CASSQTGGTGNTIYF
TRBJ2-1	TRBV5-1	CASSLASTPEQFF
TRBJ1-1	TRBV7-6	CASSPQGGANTEAFF
TRBJ2-7	TRBV5-6	CASSFGQVEEQYF
TRBJ1-3	TRBV9	CASSVGQGAGNTIYF
TRBJ2-2	TRBV5-4	CASSLASGSMWTGELFF
TRBJ2-7	TRBV11-1	CASSLHYYEQYF
TRBJ1-1	TRBV6-5	CASTKTMNTEAFF
TRBJ2-3	TRBV24-1	CATGTLGTDTQYF
TRBJ1-6	TRBV3-1/TRBV3-2	CASSQGSGRNSPLHF
TRBJ1-5	TRBV7-2	CASSYGTDNQPQHF
TRBJ1-2	TRBV7-8	CASSLDLRNRPEERGYTF
TRBJ2-5	TRBV19	CASNRGPGQETQYF
TRBJ1-2	TRBV27	CASRPTGGGYTF
TRBJ1-3	TRBV5-8	CASSWRSGNTIYF
TRBJ2-7	TRBV28	CASRRSQGLRGYF
TRBJ2-3	TRBV2	CASTQTGTDTQYF
TRBJ2-3	TRBV28	CASSHRGRTDTQYF
TRBJ2-3	TRBV29-1	CSLGTSSRTDTQYF
TRBJ1-3	TRBV20-1	CSASPGNTIYF
TRBJ1-5	TRBV28	CASSIRGVNNQPQHF
TRBJ2-1	TRBV20-1	CSALQGNEQFF
TRBJ2-7	TRBV29-1	CSVEDGSLSYEQYF
TRBJ2-2	TRBV30	CAWSVLDGHGELFF
TRBJ2-3	TRBV19	CASNMASTDTQYF
TRBJ1-4	TRBV28	CASSPGKMREKLFF
TRBJ1-5	TRBV28	CASSPWTGGRANGQPQHF
TRBJ2-5	TRBV11-3	CASSLDDETQYF
TRBJ2-5	TRBV27	CASSTDRGKETQYF
TRBJ2-5	TRBV19	CASSPILKGGETQYF
TRBJ1-2	TRBV5-6	CASSPGAGYTF
TRBJ1-3	TRBV6-5	CASSHRGTGNTIYF
TRBJ2-1	TRBV6-2/TRBV6-3	CASSYSLLRDEQFF
TRBJ2-1	TRBV6-2/TRBV6-3	CASSLTSGRVGEQFF
TRBJ2-5	TRBV28	CASSLGTMGETQYF
TRBJ1-6	TRBV7-2	CASSLRPLDNSPLHF
TRBJ1-1	TRBV28	CASSAQQGWTEAFF
TRBJ1-4	TRBV30	CASAVRTNEKLFF
TRBJ2-7	TRBV10-3	CAISPLEGDSYEQYF
TRBJ1-5	TRBV30	CAWSRGQGIGQPQHF
TRBJ2-3	TRBV7-3	CASSPPGSPTQYF
TRBJ1-1	TRBV2	CASPKATEAFF
TRBJ2-7	TRBV6-5	CASSYSGNRGSNEQYF